This is a list of T cell receptor beta chains from one sample in a study of blood T cell repertoires in COVID-19. The assay was immunoSEQ multiplex PCR, and TCRdb's table has in-frame clones only and misses some. This sample has roughly 150,000 clones, with around 87% found just once. The sequenced sample consisted of peripheral blood. These receptors all come from a woman between 65 and 79 years old with COVID-19, enrolled during active disease. Both conserved end residues are part of each CDR3. The D gene is left open where the match is weak. A clone size is listed for some rows: how often the clone was seen (once, few, many), or a class if it is expanded.

J,D,length,V,size,CDR3,DNA
TRBJ1-6,NA,16,TRBV18,NA,CASSPRDSKGNSPLHF,TGTGCCAGCTCACCACGGGACTCGAAGGGAAATTCACCCCTCCACTTT
TRBJ1-2,NA,15,TRBV11-2,NA,CASSLGGYRAGGYTF,TGTGCCAGCAGCTTAGGGGGATACCGGGCGGGTGGCTACACCTTC
TRBJ1-1,TRBD1,15,TRBV3-1/TRBV3-2,NA,CASSRRGGTGTEAFF,TGTGCCAGCAGCCGAAGAGGGGGGACAGGCACTGAAGCTTTCTTT
TRBJ1-5,TRBD1,18,TRBV7-8,NA,CASSLGDRGLIGNQPQHF,TGTGCCAGCAGCTTAGGAGACAGGGGGTTGATAGGCAATCAGCCCCAGCATTTT
TRBJ2-5,NA,15,TRBV10-3,NA,CAIRAPGQPVKTQYF,TGTGCCATCAGAGCCCCCGGACAGCCGGTCAAGACCCAGTACTTC
TRBJ1-4,NA,17,TRBV21-1,NA,CASSKREGYPANEKLFF,TGTGCCAGCAGCAAAAGGGAGGGGTACCCAGCTAATGAAAAACTGTTTTTT
TRBJ2-2,TRBD1,15,TRBV11-3,NA,CASSHRGGNTGELFF,TGTGCCAGCAGCCACAGGGGTGGGAACACCGGGGAGCTGTTTTTT
TRBJ1-4,NA,17,TRBV5-6,NA,CASSWGQGPGGAEKLFF,TGTGCCAGCAGCTGGGGACAAGGCCCGGGGGGGGCTGAAAAACTGTTTTTT
TRBJ1-1,NA,13,TRBV6-6,NA,CASSSLSVPEAFF,TGTGCCAGCAGCTCTCTCTCCGTTCCTGAAGCTTTCTTT
TRBJ1-6,NA,18,TRBV28,NA,CASSLAARGAGYNSPLHF,TGTGCCAGCAGTTTGGCGGCGCGGGGGGCGGGCTATAATTCACCCCTCCACTTT
TRBJ1-1,NA,14,TRBV16,NA,CANKRGKDNTEAFF,TGTGCCAACAAACGGGGGAAGGATAACACTGAAGCTTTCTTT
TRBJ1-1,NA,14,TRBV5-5,NA,CASSPLEGAGMAFF,TGTGCCAGCAGCCCCCTTGAAGGCGCAGGCATGGCTTTCTTT
TRBJ2-3,TRBD1,15,TRBV4-1,NA,CASSQRQGGTDTQYF,TGCGCCAGCAGCCAGCGACAGGGGGGCACAGATACGCAGTATTTT
TRBJ1-1,NA,14,TRBV6-1,once,CASSETIFYTEAFF,TGTGCCAGCAGTGAAACTATATTCTACACTGAAGCTTTCTTT
TRBJ2-3,NA,15,TRBV5-6,NA,CASSPRTSSTDTQYF,TGTGCCAGCAGCCCTAGGACTTCTAGCACAGATACGCAGTATTTT
TRBJ1-1,NA,14,TRBV5-1,once,CASSLDGANTEAFF,TGCGCCAGCAGCTTGGACGGAGCGAACACTGAAGCTTTCTTT
TRBJ1-3,TRBD1,13,TRBV5-4,NA,CASSQGAGNTIYF,TGTGCCAGCAGCCAGGGGGCGGGAAACACCATATATTTT
TRBJ1-4,NA,14,TRBV18,NA,CASSTDSQPEKLFF,TGTGCCAGCTCAACAGACAGTCAACCTGAAAAACTGTTTTTT
TRBJ2-1,TRBD2,17,TRBV18,NA,CASSRPGTTSPINEQFF,TGTGCCAGCTCACGACCTGGGACGACTAGCCCCATCAATGAGCAGTTCTTC
TRBJ2-2,TRBD2,15,TRBV20-1,NA,CSASGRGLNTGELFF,TGCAGTGCTAGTGGGCGGGGGTTGAACACCGGGGAGCTGTTTTTT
TRBJ1-4,NA,15,TRBV4-1,once,CASSPLVTEREKLFF,TGCGCCAGCAGCCCCCTTGTAACCGAGCGGGAAAAACTGTTTTTT
TRBJ2-2,TRBD2,16,TRBV4-1,NA,CASSPSGGLNTGELFF,TGCGCCAGCAGCCCTAGCGGAGGACTGAACACCGGGGAGCTGTTTTTT
TRBJ1-5,TRBD1,14,TRBV19,many,CASNQDRANQPQHF,TGTGCCAGTAACCAGGACAGGGCCAATCAGCCCCAGCATTTT
TRBJ2-5,NA,14,TRBV5-5,NA,CASSLGQLQETQYF,TGTGCCAGCAGCTTGGGTCAACTCCAAGAGACCCAGTACTTC
TRBJ1-5,TRBD1,17,TRBV3-1/TRBV3-2,NA,CASSQHGAGGSNQPQHF,TGTGCCAGCAGCCAACATGGGGCAGGGGGTAGCAATCAGCCCCAGCATTTT
TRBJ1-3,NA,13,TRBV12-3/TRBV12-4,NA,CASSLGLGNTIYF,TGTGCCAGCAGTTTAGGTTTAGGAAACACCATATATTTT
TRBJ1-5,NA,15,TRBV6-2/TRBV6-3,NA,CASSYGGNGNQPQHF,TGTGCCAGCAGTTACGGGGGGAACGGCAATCAGCCCCAGCATTTT
TRBJ1-6,NA,14,TRBV19,NA,CASSTGGNNSPLHF,TGTGCCAGTAGTACGGGCGGGAATAATTCACCCCTCCACTTT
TRBJ2-2,NA,16,TRBV6-5,once,CASSYSYPGGTGELFF,TGTGCCAGCAGTTACTCGTACCCAGGCGGGACCGGGGAGCTGTTTTTT
TRBJ2-1,TRBD2,15,TRBV2,NA,CASTFGPSGGTVVFF,TGTGCCAGCACCTTCGGCCCCAGCGGGGGGACCGTCGTCTTCTTC
TRBJ1-4,NA,15,TRBV5-5,NA,CASSLLTGTNEKLFF,TGTGCCAGCAGCTTATTAACGGGAACTAATGAAAAACTGTTTTTT
TRBJ1-3,TRBD1,16,TRBV28,NA,CASSGEQGYSGNTIYF,TGTGCCAGCAGCGGAGAACAGGGGTACTCTGGAAACACCATATATTTT
TRBJ2-5,TRBD1,13,TRBV28,NA,CASSRQGSETQYF,TGTGCCAGCAGTCGACAGGGGTCCGAGACCCAGTACTTC
TRBJ2-6,NA,13,TRBV5-6,NA,CASSDTGTWVLTF,TGTGCCAGCAGCGACACAGGGACGTGGGTCCTGACTTTC
TRBJ1-3,NA,13,TRBV6-6,NA,CASSYGPGNTIYF,TGTGCCAGCAGTTACGGGCCCGGAAACACCATATATTTT
TRBJ2-7,NA,11,TRBV5-1,NA,CASSLGGEQYF,TGCGCCAGCAGCTTGGGAGGCGAGCAGTACTTC
TRBJ1-2,TRBD1,16,TRBV7-9,NA,CASQGWDREGNYGYTF,TGTGCCAGCCAAGGCTGGGACAGGGAGGGGAACTATGGCTACACCTTC
TRBJ2-4,TRBD1,14,TRBV25-1,NA,CASSGTGSKNIQYF,TGTGCCAGCAGTGGGACAGGGTCCAAAAACATTCAGTACTTC
TRBJ1-5,NA,15,TRBV15,NA,CATSRQGGGNQPQHF,TGTGCCACCAGCAGACAAGGGGGAGGCAATCAGCCCCAGCATTTT
TRBJ2-2,TRBD1,16,TRBV18,once,CASSPDRGWNTGELFF,TGTGCCAGCTCACCTGACAGGGGATGGAACACCGGGGAGCTGTTTTTT
TRBJ1-3,NA,15,TRBV15,NA,CATQSGFRRGNTIYF,TGTGCCACCCAATCGGGGTTTCGAAGGGGAAACACCATATATTTT
TRBJ1-1,NA,15,TRBV6-5,NA,CASSLMTGGNTEAFF,TGTGCCAGCAGTTTGATGACGGGAGGGAACACTGAAGCTTTCTTT
TRBJ2-1,TRBD2,16,TRBV5-1,NA,CASSSRTSGGYNEQFF,TGCGCCAGCAGCTCCCGAACTAGCGGAGGATACAATGAGCAGTTCTTC
TRBJ1-1,NA,15,TRBV5-1,once,CASSLVGGMNTEAFF,TGCGCCAGCAGCTTGGTAGGGGGAATGAACACTGAAGCTTTCTTT
TRBJ1-6,TRBD1,16,TRBV27,NA,CASSDRARSYNSPLHF,TGTGCCAGCAGTGACAGGGCTCGCTCCTATAATTCACCCCTCCACTTT
TRBJ2-5,TRBD1,18,TRBV5-5,once,CASSMTGGGSRPQETQYF,TGTGCCAGCAGCATGACAGGGGGCGGTTCCCGCCCCCAAGAGACCCAGTACTTC
TRBJ2-5,TRBD2,16,TRBV5-1,NA,CASSLGVTSGGETQYF,TGCGCCAGCAGCTTGGGAGTCACTAGCGGGGGAGAGACCCAGTACTTC
TRBJ1-6,NA,14,TRBV5-1,NA,CASSTDTGNSPLHF,TGCGCCAGCAGCACCGACACAGGGAATTCACCCCTCCACTTT
TRBJ2-1,TRBD2,15,TRBV30,NA,CAWSRGTTGYNEQFF,TGTGCCTGGAGCAGAGGGACTACCGGATACAATGAGCAGTTCTTC
TRBJ2-7,TRBD1,12,TRBV2,NA,CASRGQTYEQYF,TGTGCCAGCAGGGGACAGACCTACGAGCAGTACTTC